This T cell receptor (beta chain) comes out of a study of molecular identifiers for immune sequencing clone quantification. Preparation of naive CD8 libraries involved roughly 18,000 to 1,100,000 sorted cells and 10%, 30% or 50% RNA. TCRdb passed the PCR reads through MiXCR, listing each CDR3 protein once. The table shows about 640,000 distinct CDR3 sequences, with roughly 21% occurring only once. Germline V gene data show CDR1 as MGHRA and CDR2 as YSYEKL. This CDR3 is 16 amino acids long. Trimming removed 2 bases from V and 6 bases from J, with 20 bases in between. This sequence originates from a human donor in good health. Some libraries in this study had Jurkat cell RNA spiked in. V usage is TRBV4-1 and J usage is TRBJ2-7; perhaps TRBD1 as D (6 bases). What was sequenced was naive CD8+ T cells from blood, with Jurkat cell RNA spiked in. Specified subset: FACS-sorted CD8+CD4-CCR7+CD45RA+ naive T cells. The DNA for the CDR3 is TGCGCCAGCAGCCAATCTAGGAGGCAGGGGTTCTCCGAGCAGTACTTC. Its protein is CASSQSRRQGFSEQYF.